The clone carrying this T cell receptor (beta chain) came up a few times. Germline V gene data show CDR1 as ENHRY and CDR2 as SYGVKD. CDR3 length: 14 residues. Trimming pared 0 bases from V and 7 bases from J, leaving 12 bases between. The library protocol tagged individual cDNA molecules with unique molecular identifiers. From the 5' RACE reads, TCRdb called clonotypes with MiXCR, one entry per CDR3 protein. Of about 76,000 distinct CDR3 sequences detected, about a sixth appear once; the ten largest clones hold roughly 12%. The record originates from a study of early T cells in non-severe SARS-CoV-2 infection.

The sample was whole blood. This chain uses TRBV10-3 with TRBJ1-1, with D perhaps TRBD1 (5 bases). The TCR sequence derives from an adult who was a healthcare worker with PCR-confirmed SARS-CoV-2 infection or an uninfected control (not recorded which). The chain's CDR3 is CAISESGGANEAFF. DNA of the CDR3: TGTGCCATCAGTGAGTCCGGGGGAGCGAATGAAGCTTTCTTT.